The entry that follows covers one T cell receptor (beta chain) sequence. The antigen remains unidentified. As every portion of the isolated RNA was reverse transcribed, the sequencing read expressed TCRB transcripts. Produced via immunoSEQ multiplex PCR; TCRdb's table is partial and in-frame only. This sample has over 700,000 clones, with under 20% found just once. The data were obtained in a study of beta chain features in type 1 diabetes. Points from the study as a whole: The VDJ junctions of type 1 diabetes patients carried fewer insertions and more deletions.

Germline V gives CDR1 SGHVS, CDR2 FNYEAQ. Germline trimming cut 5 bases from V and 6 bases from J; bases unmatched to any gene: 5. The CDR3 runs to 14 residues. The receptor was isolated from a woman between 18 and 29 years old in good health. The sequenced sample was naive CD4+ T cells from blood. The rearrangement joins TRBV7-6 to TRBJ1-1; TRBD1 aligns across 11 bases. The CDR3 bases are TGTGCCAGCAGCCAGGGACAGGGGGTTGCTGAAGCTTTCTTT. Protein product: CASSQGQGVAEAFF.